These 14 T cell receptor beta chains were all obtained from the same sample, sequenced in a study of OX40 agonist ivuxolimab in advanced cancers. Assay used: immunoSEQ multiplex PCR; TCRdb lists only in-frame clones, some missing. The sample has approximately 86,000 clones, around 84% seen once. The sample in question was CD4+ or CD8+ T cells sorted from blood, obtained in a trial of the OX40 agonist ivuxolimab. The receptors originated from an adult with an advanced solid tumor such as melanoma, head and neck, liver or kidney cancer.

V usage is TRBV7-3 and J usage is TRBJ2-1; D uncertain. In germline, CDR1 is SGHTA, CDR2 FQGTGA. The CDR3 has 16 residues. Deletions cut 1 base from V and 5 bases from J, with 15 bases between. The CDR3, as DNA: TGTGCCAGCAGCTTAAAGCAGGCTCCTCCGGACAATGAGCAGTTCTTC. Protein sequence: CASSLKQAPPDNEQFF. Full variable domain (remainder filled in from reference TRBV7-3 and TRBJ2-1): GAGVSQTPSNKVTEKGKYVELRCDPISGHTALYWYRQSLGQGPEFLIYFQGTGAADDSGLPNDRFFAVRPEGSVSTLKIQRTERGDSAVYLCASSLKQAPPDNEQFFGPGTRLTVL.

The J gene is TRBJ1-1, the V gene TRBV7-9; TRBD1 is a possible D gene (5 bases). Trimming took off 5 bases at V and 8 bases at J, with 15 bases between the two ends. This CDR3 has 13 amino acids. CDR1 and CDR2 (germline): SEHNR, FQNEAQ (reference sequence). The CDR3 bases are TGTGCCAGCAGCCCCGGGACGGGAATCGAAGCTTTCTTT. Protein sequence: CASSPGTGIEAFF.

The rearrangement uses TRBV9 and TRBJ2-1, with 13 bases identical to TRBD2. The V gene end was trimmed by 4 bases and the J gene end by 9 bases; junction bases not matched to a gene: 4. CDR1 is SGDLS, CDR2 YYNGEE, per germline. The CDR3 has 14 residues. CDR3: CASSPRTSGGEQFF. DNA of the CDR3: TGTGCCAGCAGCCCACGGACTAGCGGGGGTGAGCAGTTCTTC.

V and J are TRBV18 and TRBJ2-3; D ambiguous. CDR3 length: 12 amino acids. CDR1 and CDR2 from the germline V gene are KGHSH and LQKENI. Trimming took 5 bases from V and 6 from J, leaving 9 bases between them. The CDR3 protein is CASSGEVDTQYF. The CDR3 DNA follows: TGTGCCAGCTCAGGTGAGGTGGATACGCAGTATTTT.

The chain joins TRBV7-8 to TRBJ2-5; 16 bases agree with TRBD2. The germline gives CDR1 SGHVS, CDR2 FQNEAQ. The J segment lost 2 bases and the V segment lost 1 base, leaving 13 bases of the junction unmatched. This CDR3 is 21 amino acids long. For the CDR3, the DNA is TGTGCCAGCAGCTTAGGTCCGGCAGGGACTAGCGGGAGGGAGGGGCAAGAGACCCAGTACTTC. This sequence encodes CASSLGPAGTSGREGQETQYF.

The chain uses TRBV18 and TRBJ1-4, with D tentatively TRBD1 (5 bases). This CDR3 spans 14 amino acids. Germline CDR1 KGHSH, CDR2 LQKENI. Trimming removed 3 bases at V and 5 bases at J, with 10 bases between. CDR3 sequence (DNA): TGTGCCAGCTCACCGTCGGGGGGGAATGAAAAACTGTTTTTT. Translating gives CASSPSGGNEKLFF.

The J gene is TRBJ1-2, the V gene TRBV20-1; D remains unclear. CDR3 length: 10 amino acids. The V end lost 6 bases, the J end lost 8 bases, and 10 bases lay between the germline ends. CDR1 DFQATT and CDR2 SNEGSKA come from the germline V gene (reference sequence). This CDR3 reads CSAHTRGYTF. CDR3 sequence (DNA): TGCAGTGCCCATACGAGGGGCTACACCTTC.

The chain has TRBV30 and TRBJ2-5; TRBD2 aligns across 10 bases. Losses at the gene ends were 0 bases for V and 5 bases for J; bases not matched to a gene: 6. This CDR3 has 15 amino acids. Germline CDR1 and CDR2: GTSNPN and SVGIG (reference sequence). The CDR3 nucleotides are TGTGCCTGGAGTGTACAGCTAGCGGGAGTTGAGACCCAGTACTTC. Amino acid sequence: CAWSVQLAGVETQYF.

V is TRBV4-1 and J is TRBJ2-5; tentative D call: TRBD2 (5 bases). There are 15 residues in the CDR3. The V end was cut by 0 bases, the J end by 5 bases, with 13 bases between. The germline V gene has CDR1 MGHRA and CDR2 YSYEKL. For the CDR3, the DNA is TGCGCCAGCAGCCAAGATGGGGTAGCGTGGGAGACCCAGTACTTC. Amino acids: CASSQDGVAWETQYF.

This clone was picked up one time. This rearrangement joins TRBV5-8 to TRBJ2-3; 14 bases match TRBD2. Germline lookup yields CDR1 SGHTS and CDR2 YDEGEE. J was trimmed by 3 bases and V by 4 bases; bases with no gene match: 7. This CDR3 is 17 amino acids long. The CDR3 protein is CASSHEGLAGDTDTQYF. The DNA for the CDR3 is TGTGCCAGCAGCCACGAGGGACTAGCGGGAGATACAGATACGCAGTATTTT.

The V gene is TRBV18, the J gene TRBJ1-2; tentatively, D is TRBD1 (5 bases). CDR1 and CDR2 from the germline V gene are KGHSH and LQKENI. The CDR3 runs 15 residues. V gave up 5 bases and J gave up 7 bases, with 20 bases separating them. The CDR3: CASSDYSPGRGGYTF. The CDR3 coding sequence is TGTGCCAGCTCAGATTACAGCCCAGGGCGGGGTGGCTACACCTTC.

The rearrangement links TRBV15 to TRBJ2-2; 8 bases are a match to TRBD2. The CDR3 sequence is 14 residues long. Unmatched junction bases numbered 9, after V lost 8 bases and J lost 7 bases. Germline CDR1 LNHNV, CDR2 YYDKDF (reference sequence). CDR3: CATESGGHSGELFF. The CDR3 DNA follows: TGTGCCACCGAGTCGGGGGGGCATAGCGGGGAGCTGTTTTTT.

This clone showed up just once. The rearrangement uses TRBV2 and TRBJ2-7; D tentatively fits TRBD1 or TRBD2 (5 bases each). The CDR3 totals 15 residues. Germline V gives CDR1 SNHLY, CDR2 FYNNEI. V shed 0 bases and J shed 2 bases, with 11 bases lying between them. In DNA, the CDR3 is TGTGCCAGCAGTGAAGCGGGTCGGGGCACCTACGAGCAGTACTTC. This translates into CASSEAGRGTYEQYF.

CDR3 in amino acids: CASSPRAGDTEAFF. The CDR3 nucleotides read TGTGCCAGCAGCCCCCGTGCGGGGGACACTGAAGCTTTCTTT. This chain connects TRBV4-2 to TRBJ1-1; a possible D gene is TRBD1 (5 bases). CDR1 and CDR2 from the germline V gene are LGHNA and YNFKEQ. Between the trimmed V and J ends, which lost 4 bases and 3 bases, there was a span of 12 bases. This CDR3 has 14 amino acids.